A selection of T cell receptor beta chains follows, all from one sample in a study of blood T cell repertoires in COVID-19. The table came from immunoSEQ multiplex PCR; TCRdb's copy has only in-frame clones and leaves some out. The sample yields roughly 380,000 clones, more than 70% seen once. What was sequenced was peripheral blood. The receptor source for this set is a woman aged 55-70 years with COVID-19, enrolled during active disease. Both conserved end residues are part of each CDR3. The D gene is left open where the match is weak. The size of a clone is reported for some rows only, either as once, few or many, or as a class for expanded clones.

TRBJ1-2,TRBD1,few,13,TRBV28,TGTGCCAGCAGGACGGGACAGGGCTATGGCTACACCTTC,CASRTGQGYGYTF
TRBJ1-3,.,.,19,TRBV21-1,TGTGCCAGCAGCAAGGGTGATAGGGGGAATAATCTGACTGGAAACACCATATATTTT,CASSKGDRGNNLTGNTIYF
TRBJ1-6,.,few,12,TRBV6-6,TGTGCCAGCAGTTACGTGGGGGCTACCCTCCACTTT,CASSYVGATLHF
TRBJ1-2,.,.,13,TRBV7-2,TGTGCCAGCAGCTTCACAGTAAACTATGGCTACACCTTC,CASSFTVNYGYTF
TRBJ2-1,TRBD2,once,13,TRBV2,TGTGCCAACGGACTAGCGGGGGGCAATGAGCAGTTCTTC,CANGLAGGNEQFF
TRBJ2-1,TRBD1,.,15,TRBV5-1,TGCGCCAGCAGCTTGATGGACAGGGCGTACAATGAGCAGTTCTTC,CASSLMDRAYNEQFF
TRBJ2-5,TRBD1,.,15,TRBV9,TGTGCCAGCAGCGTACGGACAGGGTCAGGAGAGACCCAGTACTTC,CASSVRTGSGETQYF
TRBJ2-1,TRBD2,.,13,TRBV4-2,TGTGCCAGCAGCCAGGGAGGGGCTGGTGAGCAGTTCTTC,CASSQGGAGEQFF
TRBJ2-7,TRBD2,.,16,TRBV7-6,TGTGCCAGCAGCTTAGGCGGGCTAGCGGGAACCTACGAGCAGTACTTC,CASSLGGLAGTYEQYF
TRBJ1-6,.,.,16,TRBV3-1/TRBV3-2,TGTGCCAGCAGCCAGGGTGGGGGGGCAGGCTATTCACCCCTCCACTTT,CASSQGGGAGYSPLHF
TRBJ1-3,.,.,19,TRBV4-1,TGCGCCAGCAGCCAGGGGGCGGCACAGAGAAGGCGAGCTGGAAACACCATATATTTT,CASSQGAAQRRRAGNTIYF
TRBJ1-5,.,once,13,TRBV28,TGTGCCAGCTTAAGTCCTCAGGGTCAGCCCCAGCATTTT,CASLSPQGQPQHF
TRBJ2-1,TRBD2,.,17,TRBV9,TGTGCCAGCAGCTTTCGGACTAGCGGGGGTAGCAGGGGTGAGCAGTTCTTC,CASSFRTSGGSRGEQFF
TRBJ2-2,.,.,13,TRBV12-3/TRBV12-4,TGTGCCAGCAGTTTACACCGAGACGGGGAGCTGTTTTTT,CASSLHRDGELFF
TRBJ2-2,TRBD1,.,16,TRBV5-6,TGTGCCAGCACCTCGGACAGGGGAGAAGTGTCCGGGGAGCTGTTTTTT,CASTSDRGEVSGELFF
TRBJ1-1,.,.,15,TRBV3-1/TRBV3-2,TGTGCCAGCAGCCAAGATACCCCGCTAGACACTGAAGCTTTCTTT,CASSQDTPLDTEAFF
TRBJ2-5,.,once,12,TRBV24-1,TGTGCCACCAGTGATGCACAGGAGACCCAGTACTTC,CATSDAQETQYF
TRBJ1-2,.,.,14,TRBV18,TGTGCCAGCTCACTGACAGCCGACGGGGGTGGCTACACCTTC,CASSLTADGGGYTF
TRBJ2-2,.,.,14,TRBV9,TGTGCCAGCAGCGTACGCCAGGGGTCCGGGGAGCTGTTTTTT,CASSVRQGSGELFF
TRBJ2-2,TRBD1,.,15,TRBV6-6,TGTGCCAGCAGTCAGGGACAGGGCGGGATCGGGGAGCTGTTTTTT,CASSQGQGGIGELFF
TRBJ2-7,TRBD1,many,17,TRBV9,TGTGCCAGCAGCGCATACCGGGACAGGCCGAACTCCTACGAGCAGTACTTC,CASSAYRDRPNSYEQYF
TRBJ1-2,.,.,13,TRBV19,TGTGCCAGTACAAGGGGCCGTAACTATGGCTACACCTTC,CASTRGRNYGYTF
TRBJ2-3,.,few,12,TRBV5-5,TGTGCCAGCAGCTTGGCCGCAGATACGCAGTATTTT,CASSLAADTQYF
TRBJ1-1,TRBD1,.,12,TRBV5-1,TGCGCCAGCAGGCGGACAGGGCCTGAAGCTTTCTTT,CASRRTGPEAFF
TRBJ1-1,.,.,11,TRBV19,TGTGCCAGTGCGACAGGCCGGCAAGCTTTCTTT,CASATGRQAFF
TRBJ1-1,.,.,13,TRBV3-1/TRBV3-2,TGTGCCAGCAGCCAAATCCAGAACACTGAAGCTTTCTTT,CASSQIQNTEAFF
TRBJ2-3,TRBD1,.,14,TRBV30,TGTGCCTGGAAAAACAGGGGGAGTCAAGATACGCAGTATTTT,CAWKNRGSQDTQYF
TRBJ1-5,.,.,12,TRBV7-2,TGTGCCAGCAGCCCCTTTAATCAGCCCCAGCATTTT,CASSPFNQPQHF
TRBJ1-1,.,.,13,TRBV6-5,TGTGCCAGCAGTTACCAAGACAGTCTGGAAGCTTTCTTT,CASSYQDSLEAFF
TRBJ2-7,TRBD1,.,12,TRBV6-5,TGTGCCAGCAGTATTAGGGGGCTCGAGCAGTACTTC,CASSIRGLEQYF
TRBJ1-2,.,.,13,TRBV5-1,TGCGCCAGCGGGGGGGACGAGAGCTATGGCTACACCTTC,CASGGDESYGYTF
TRBJ1-1,.,.,12,TRBV19,TGTGCCAGTAGTATGGGGGGCACTGAAGCTTTCTTT,CASSMGGTEAFF
TRBJ2-2,.,.,15,TRBV27,TGTGCCAGCAGTTTCTTACAGGGAAGGATCGGGGAGCTGTTTTTT,CASSFLQGRIGELFF
TRBJ2-7,TRBD1,.,15,TRBV7-9,TGTGCCAGCAGCTTCACGGGACAGGGGGCTATTGAGCAGTACTTC,CASSFTGQGAIEQYF
TRBJ2-5,TRBD2,.,16,TRBV3-1/TRBV3-2,TGTGCCAGCAGCCAAGGCAAGACTAGCGGGGGAGAGACCCAGTACTTC,CASSQGKTSGGETQYF
TRBJ1-2,TRBD1,.,15,TRBV9,TGTGCCAGCAGCGAATACCCGGACAGGGCTTATGGCTACACCTTC,CASSEYPDRAYGYTF
TRBJ1-6,TRBD1,.,16,TRBV30,TGTGCCTGGAGTGGTCCCGGGACAGGTTATAATTCACCCCTCCACTTT,CAWSGPGTGYNSPLHF
TRBJ2-7,.,.,13,TRBV5-4,TGTGCCAGCAGCTTGGACTCAGGGGTTGAGCAGTACTTC,CASSLDSGVEQYF
TRBJ1-1,TRBD1,.,15,TRBV7-3,TGTGCCAGCAGCCTTCCCGGGACAGGGAGAACTGAAGCTTTCTTT,CASSLPGTGRTEAFF
TRBJ1-1,.,.,13,TRBV9,TGTGCCAGCAGCGTAGTCTCGAACACTGAAGCTTTCTTT,CASSVVSNTEAFF
TRBJ1-2,.,.,14,TRBV19,TGTGCCAGTAGTATTAAACACAGGGCCTATGGCTACACCTTC,CASSIKHRAYGYTF
TRBJ2-7,.,few,13,TRBV7-8,TGTGCCAGCAGCTCGGACATTTCCTACGAGCAGTACTTC,CASSSDISYEQYF
TRBJ2-1,TRBD2,.,15,TRBV3-1/TRBV3-2,TGTGCCAGCAGCCAATGGAGCGGGGGGAACAATGAGCAGTTCTTC,CASSQWSGGNNEQFF
TRBJ2-5,TRBD1,.,17,TRBV5-6,TGTGCCAGCAGCTCGGTCTCCGGAACAGGGGATGAAGAGACCCAGTACTTC,CASSSVSGTGDEETQYF
TRBJ1-4,.,.,14,TRBV2,TGTGCCAGCAGGGGAGGGGTAACTAATGAAAAACTGTTTTTT,CASRGGVTNEKLFF
TRBJ2-3,.,.,14,TRBV9,TGTGCCAGCAGCCCCCCCCGGAGTGGAGATACGCAGTATTTT,CASSPPRSGDTQYF
TRBJ1-3,.,.,15,TRBV6-8,TGTGCCAGCACTCAGGACAGTGGATTTGGAAACACCATATATTTT,CASTQDSGFGNTIYF
TRBJ2-1,.,.,15,TRBV9,TGTGCCAGCAGCGTAGGGGAGTGGGGGCGGAATGAGCAGTTCTTC,CASSVGEWGRNEQFF
TRBJ1-3,.,.,14,TRBV11-3,TGTGCCAGCAGCTTCGGAGGTTCTGGAAACACCATATATTTT,CASSFGGSGNTIYF
TRBJ2-3,TRBD2,.,15,TRBV5-1,TGCGCCAGCAGCCCCGCTAGCGGGGGGCTAGATACGCAGTATTTT,CASSPASGGLDTQYF
TRBJ2-2,TRBD1,.,15,TRBV7-6,TGTGCCAGCAGCTTAAGGACAGGGCGCACCGGGGAGCTGTTTTTT,CASSLRTGRTGELFF
TRBJ2-7,.,.,13,TRBV5-4,TGTGCCAGCAGCATTAGCGGTTCTTACGAGCAGTACTTC,CASSISGSYEQYF
TRBJ1-1,.,.,14,TRBV5-1,TGCGCCAGCAGCCCGGAACAGGGTATCACTGAAGCTTTCTTT,CASSPEQGITEAFF
TRBJ1-2,TRBD1,.,14,TRBV18,TGTGCCAGCTCACCACGACAGGGACTCGATGGCTACACCTTC,CASSPRQGLDGYTF